The 18 T cell receptor beta chains listed next were all sequenced from one sample in a study of cytomegalovirus exposure and HLA in healthy donors. Amplification used 60 Vbeta primers and 13 Jbeta primers. Sequenced by immunoSEQ multiplex PCR; TCRdb stores in-frame clones only, minus some. The sample holds 150,000 to 200,000 clones, 70% to 90% seen once. The sample was PBMCs. These TCRs come from a woman aged 18 to 35 in good health and CMV-seropositive.

This clone has only one observation. The genes are TRBV2 and TRBJ1-5, with D possibly matching TRBD1 (5 bases). CDR3 length: 14 residues. Germline V gene lookup returns CDR1 SNHLY and CDR2 FYNNEI. V lost 4 bases to trimming and J lost 5 bases, with 12 bases between them. The CDR3 DNA reads TGTGCCAGCAGTGTACAGGTCCCTGATCAGCCCCAGCATTTT. Its translation: CASSVQVPDQPQHF.

V is TRBV29-1 and J is TRBJ2-7, with D possibly matching TRBD2 (6 bases). The germline CDR1 and CDR2 sequences are SQVTM and ANQGSEA. The CDR3 is 13 amino acids. Trimming removed 6 bases at V and 2 bases at J, with 14 bases between. CDR3 sequence (DNA): TGCAGCGTCCAGCGCGGAGGGGCCTACGAGCAGTACTTC. It translates to CSVQRGGAYEQYF.

This clone was found a few times. The chain links TRBV5-1 to TRBJ1-1; perhaps TRBD1 as D (5 bases). Trimming pared 4 bases from V and 0 bases from J, leaving 13 bases between. This CDR3 contains 15 residues. Per germline, CDR1 SGHRS and CDR2 YFSETQ. DNA for the CDR3: TGCGCCAGCAGCCTAGACACAGGTGTGAACACTGAAGCTTTCTTT. Translating gives CASSLDTGVNTEAFF.

The J gene is TRBJ2-2, the V gene TRBV19; tentatively, D is TRBD2 (6 bases). With 11 bases removed from V and 1 base from J, the gap between germline ends came to 14 bases. The germline gives CDR1 LNHDA, CDR2 SQIVND (reference sequence). This CDR3 spans 14 amino acids. The DNA of the CDR3 is TGTGCCGCCAGGAAGGGACTGAACACCGGGGAGCTGTTTTTT. It specifies CAARKGLNTGELFF. The variable domain in full, with the rest retrieved from reference TRBV19 and TRBJ2-2, is DGGITQSPKYLFRKEGQNVTLSCEQNLNHDAMYWYRQDPGQGLRLIYYSQIVNDFQKGDIAEGYSVSREKKESFPLTVTSAQKNPTAFYLCAARKGLNTGELFFGEGSRLTVL.

CDR3 sequence (DNA): TGCGCCAGCAGCCGCGGACAGGGGTCTAATTCACCCCTCCACTTT. It encodes CASSRGQGSNSPLHF. This rearrangement joins TRBV4-1 to TRBJ1-6, with 9 bases aligning to TRBD1. Germline trimming cut 4 bases from V and 6 bases from J; bases unmatched to any gene: 4. Germline V gives CDR1 MGHRA, CDR2 YSYEKL. The CDR3 runs 15 residues.

The chain is built from TRBV5-1 and TRBJ2-6, with TRBD1 matching 7 bases. Germline V gene sequence: CDR1 SGHRS, CDR2 YFSETQ. The V segment lost 1 base and the J segment 2 bases; nucleotides outside the gene matches: 6. CDR3 length: 17 residues. The CDR3: CASSLNPGGAGANVLTF. The CDR3 nucleotides are TGCGCCAGCAGCTTGAATCCAGGGGGTGCTGGGGCCAACGTCCTGACTTTC.

The chain uses TRBV6-6 and TRBJ1-6; 7 positions agree with TRBD1. Germline loops: CDR1 MNHNY, CDR2 SVGAGI (reference sequence). The trim removed 2 bases at V and 9 bases at J, leaving 7 bases unmatched. The CDR3 loop spans 15 amino acids. This chain's CDR3 is CASSYPRDSPSPLHF. CDR3 nucleotide sequence: TGTGCCAGCAGTTACCCTCGGGACAGTCCTTCACCCCTCCACTTT.

This clone was observed a few times. The V call is TRBV7-2, the J call TRBJ1-5; D may be TRBD1 (5 bases). Germline V gene data show CDR1 as SGHTA and CDR2 as FQGNSA. There are 15 residues in the CDR3. The V and J ends lost 0 bases and 4 bases respectively, with 10 bases between them. DNA of the CDR3: TGTGCCAGCAGCTTAGCTTCGACAGAAAATCAGCCCCAGCATTTT. Translation: CASSLASTENQPQHF. Complete variable domain (other parts from reference TRBV7-2 and TRBJ1-5): GAGVSQSPSNKVTEKGKDVELRCDPISGHTALYWYRQSLGQGLEFLIYFQGNSAPDKSGLPSDRFSAERTGGSVSTLTIQRTQQEDSAVYLCASSLASTENQPQHFGDGTRLSIL.

The V call is TRBV6-5, the J call TRBJ1-2; D is possibly TRBD1 (6 bases). The CDR3 spans 14 residues. Germline CDR1 reads MNHEY; CDR2 reads SVGAGI. V was shortened by 5 bases and J by 8 bases, with 18 bases between the two germline ends. CDR3 DNA sequence: TGTGCCAGCAGTCTACAGGGACCTGGAGAAGGCTACACCTTC. Protein sequence: CASSLQGPGEGYTF.

V and J are TRBV5-1 and TRBJ2-5; 8 positions agree with TRBD2. Germline assignment: CDR1 SGHRS and CDR2 YFSETQ. This CDR3 has 14 amino acids. Trimming took 1 base from V and 5 from J; bases not matched to a gene: 4. The CDR3 here is CASSLIASGETQYF. In DNA form, the CDR3 reads TGCGCCAGCAGCTTGATAGCTAGCGGGGAGACCCAGTACTTC.

The count of this clone is one. The CDR3 sequence is CASSPRQGITGELFF. CDR3 sequence (DNA): TGTGCCAGCTCACCAAGACAGGGTATTACCGGGGAGCTGTTTTTT. The V gene is TRBV18, the J gene TRBJ2-2, with 7 bases identical to TRBD1. Trimming removed 2 bases from V and 5 bases from J; junction bases left unmatched: 5. The CDR3 is 15 residues long. CDR1 KGHSH and CDR2 LQKENI come from the germline V gene.

The CDR3 DNA follows: TGTGCCAGCAGCTTACTAGCGAGCAATGAGCAGTTCTTC. Protein: CASSLLASNEQFF. The chain has TRBV11-3 and TRBJ2-1; possibly TRBD2 for D (6 bases). V lost 2 bases and J 6 bases, leaving 8 bases between the germline ends. The CDR3 runs 13 residues. CDR1 and CDR2 from the germline V gene are SGHNT and YENEEA.

The chain joins TRBV5-4 to TRBJ2-7; TRBD2 is a possible D gene (6 bases). This CDR3 region has 14 residues. In germline, CDR1 is SGHNT, CDR2 YYREEE (reference sequence). With 4 bases removed from V and 7 bases from J, the gap between germline ends came to 18 bases. The CDR3 sequence is CASSPERGRGEQYF. Here the CDR3 DNA reads TGTGCCAGCAGCCCCGAACGCGGCCGGGGGGAGCAGTACTTC.

This clone was seen only a few times. This chain connects TRBV30 to TRBJ1-4; D is unresolved. V was shortened by 2 bases and J by 0 bases, with 10 bases between the two germline ends. Germline CDR1 is GTSNPN and CDR2 is SVGIG (reference sequence). This CDR3 has 15 amino acids. The CDR3 loop is CAWSLPRPTNEKLFF. DNA of the CDR3: TGTGCCTGGAGTCTACCTAGACCAACTAATGAAAAACTGTTTTTT.

V is TRBV19 and J is TRBJ1-2; D is undetermined. The ends were cut back, 5 bases at V and 4 bases at J, with 14 bases in the middle. The V gene's germline CDR1 is LNHDA and CDR2 SQIVND (reference sequence). The CDR3 sequence is 14 residues long. CDR3 loop: CASSPSRAVYGYTF. The DNA for the CDR3 is TGTGCCAGTAGTCCCTCGCGGGCAGTCTATGGCTACACCTTC.

This chain links TRBV7-6 with TRBJ2-3; the match to TRBD1 covers 8 bases. With 5 bases clipped from V and 3 bases from J, the junction kept 13 bases outside the gene matches. Per germline, CDR1 SGHVS and CDR2 FNYEAQ. This CDR3 contains 17 residues. The CDR3 loop reads CASSQHGTGVGTDTQYF. The CDR3 DNA follows: TGTGCCAGCAGCCAGCACGGGACAGGTGTTGGTACAGATACGCAGTATTTT.

This clone was detected only a few times. The chain employs TRBV11-2 and TRBJ1-3, with D unresolved. V was shortened by 2 bases and J by 0 bases, with 8 bases between the two germline ends. Germline-derived CDR1 and CDR2 are SGHAT and FQNNGV. CDR3 length: 15 residues. The CDR3 DNA sequence: TGTGCCAGCAGCTTATTCTCCGGCTCTGGAAACACCATATATTTT. As protein: CASSLFSGSGNTIYF.

The J gene is TRBJ2-2, the V gene TRBV7-9; D possibly corresponds to TRBD1 (6 bases). Trimming pared 6 bases from V and 4 bases from J, leaving 18 bases between. Germline-derived CDR1 and CDR2 are SEHNR and FQNEAQ (reference sequence). The CDR3 has 16 residues. Here the CDR3 DNA reads TGTGCCAGCAGTGACACGGGACACCACTTCACCGGGGAGCTGTTTTTT. Amino acids: CASSDTGHHFTGELFF.